This T cell receptor beta chain was obtained from a study of response to subunit inactivated influenza vaccine. Overall study results and limits: That few new T cells are recruited by each seasonal influenza vaccination was the authors' suggestion.

This clonotype was recorded many times. Antigen specificity is unknown. Per the germline V gene, CDR1 is SEHNR and CDR2 is FQNEAQ (reference sequence). Trimming took 3 bases from V and 6 from J; bases not matched to a gene: 4. The CDR3 has 13 residues. TCRdb reanalysed the RT-PCR reads using MiXCR and keeps one entry per CDR3 protein. The sample carries roughly 760,000 distinct CDR3 sequences, 21% recorded once. The V call is TRBV7-9, the J call TRBJ2-7; 8 nucleotides match TRBD1. Sample: PBMCs from blood, taken roughly 5 days after vaccination. The receptor was isolated from a man aged 50-59 years who received an inactivated influenza vaccine. The CDR3 DNA is TGTGCCAGCAGCTTTGGACAGGGTCTCGAGCAGTACTTC. Protein product: CASSFGQGLEQYF.